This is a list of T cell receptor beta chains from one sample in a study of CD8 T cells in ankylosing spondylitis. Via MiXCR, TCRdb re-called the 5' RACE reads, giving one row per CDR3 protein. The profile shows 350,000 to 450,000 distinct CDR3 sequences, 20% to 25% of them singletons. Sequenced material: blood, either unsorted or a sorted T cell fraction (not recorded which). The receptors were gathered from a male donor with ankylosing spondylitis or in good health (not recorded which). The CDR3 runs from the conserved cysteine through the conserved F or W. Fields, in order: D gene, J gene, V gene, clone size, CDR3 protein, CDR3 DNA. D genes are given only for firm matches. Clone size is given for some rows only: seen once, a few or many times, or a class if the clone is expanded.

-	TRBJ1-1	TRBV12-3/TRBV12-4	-	CASTPTRGTEAFF	TGTGCCAGCACGCCGACAAGGGGCACTGAAGCTTTCTTT
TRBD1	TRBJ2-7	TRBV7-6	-	CASSRPGTGEDEQYF	TGTGCCAGCAGCCGTCCCGGGACAGGGGAGGACGAGCAGTACTTC
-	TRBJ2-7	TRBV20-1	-	CSAPFGISYEQYF	TGCAGTGCCCCGTTCGGCATATCCTACGAGCAGTACTTC
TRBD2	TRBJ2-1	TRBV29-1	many	CSVLGGRATYNEQFF	TGCAGCGTGCTCGGGGGGAGAGCCACCTACAATGAGCAGTTCTTC
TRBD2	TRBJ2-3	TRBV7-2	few	CASHTGLAGGPTDTQYF	TGTGCCAGCCATACCGGACTAGCGGGGGGTCCGACAGATACGCAGTATTTT
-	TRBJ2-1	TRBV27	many	CASSPTASSYNEQFF	TGTGCCAGCAGCCCGACGGCGAGCTCCTACAATGAGCAGTTCTTC
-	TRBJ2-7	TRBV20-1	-	CSALTERLVYEQYF	TGCAGTGCTCTGACTGAGAGATTGGTGTACGAGCAGTACTTC
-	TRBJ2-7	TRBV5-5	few	CASSLIGGLGEQYF	TGTGCCAGCAGCTTGATTGGGGGTTTGGGCGAGCAGTACTTC
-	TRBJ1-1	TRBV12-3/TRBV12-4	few	CASSLAGRGGNTEAFF	TGTGCCAGCAGTTTAGCGGGGCGGGGAGGGAACACTGAAGCTTTCTTT
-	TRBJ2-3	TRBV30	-	CAWSVLGADTQYF	TGTGCCTGGAGTGTTTTGGGGGCAGATACGCAGTATTTT
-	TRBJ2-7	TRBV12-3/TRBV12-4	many	CASSPANYEQYF	TGTGCCAGCAGCCCGGCGAACTACGAGCAGTACTTC
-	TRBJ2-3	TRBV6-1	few	CASMNGATDTQYF	TGTGCCAGCATGAACGGGGCGACAGATACGCAGTATTTT
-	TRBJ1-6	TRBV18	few	CASSPYDRANSPLHF	TGTGCCAGCTCGCCATACGACAGAGCTAATTCACCCCTCCACTTT
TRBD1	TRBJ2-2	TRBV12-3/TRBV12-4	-	CASIPQGGLNTGELFF	TGTGCCAGCATCCCACAGGGGGGACTGAACACCGGGGAGCTGTTTTTT
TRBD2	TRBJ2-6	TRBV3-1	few	CASSQIGTSSSGANVLTF	TGTGCCAGCAGCCAAATCGGGACTAGCTCCTCTGGGGCCAACGTCCTGACTTTC
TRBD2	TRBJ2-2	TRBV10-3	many	CAISEGGGGGTGELFF	TGTGCCATCAGTGAAGGAGGCGGGGGAGGCACCGGGGAGCTGTTTTTT
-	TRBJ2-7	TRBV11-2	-	CASSSMDGSYEQYF	TGTGCCAGCAGCTCGATGGACGGGTCCTACGAGCAGTACTTC
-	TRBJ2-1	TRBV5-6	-	CASSLARRNEQFF	TGTGCCAGCAGCTTGGCAAGGCGCAATGAGCAGTTCTTC
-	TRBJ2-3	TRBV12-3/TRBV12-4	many	CASSFDASYNTQYF	TGTGCCAGCAGTTTTGATGCTAGCTATAATACGCAGTATTTT
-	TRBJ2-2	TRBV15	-	CATSDTNTGELFF	TGTGCCACCAGCGACACGAACACCGGGGAGCTGTTTTTT
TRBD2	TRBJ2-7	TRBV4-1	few	CASSHPRSGGQSSYEQYF	TGCGCCAGCAGCCATCCGAGAAGCGGGGGCCAGAGCTCCTACGAGCAGTACTTC
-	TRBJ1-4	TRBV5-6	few	CASSLGTSGREKLFF	TGTGCCAGCAGCTTGGGGACCTCAGGGAGAGAAAAACTGTTTTTT
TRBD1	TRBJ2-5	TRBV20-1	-	CSASGLGTGQRETQYF	TGCAGTGCTAGCGGGTTGGGGACAGGTCAGAGGGAGACCCAGTACTTC
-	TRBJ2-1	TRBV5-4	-	CASSRTDNEQFF	TGTGCCAGCAGCAGGACAGACAATGAGCAGTTCTTC
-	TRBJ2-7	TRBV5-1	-	CASSSTPAVSYEQYF	TGCGCCAGCAGCTCAACCCCCGCGGTTTCCTACGAGCAGTACTTC
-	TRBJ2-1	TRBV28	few	CASSFGGGNDNEQFF	TGTGCCAGCAGTTTTGGCGGGGGCAATGACAATGAGCAGTTCTTC
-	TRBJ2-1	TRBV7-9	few	CASSSPYRGGTLEQFF	TGTGCCAGCAGCTCTCCTTACAGGGGAGGTACGTTAGAGCAGTTCTTC
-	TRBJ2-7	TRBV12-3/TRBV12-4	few	CASTQGTPQGEQYF	TGTGCCAGCACCCAGGGGACACCCCAAGGCGAGCAGTACTTC
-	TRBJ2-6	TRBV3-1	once	CASRAGTISSGANVLTF	TGTGCCAGCAGGGCCGGGACAATCAGCTCTGGGGCCAACGTCCTGACTTTC
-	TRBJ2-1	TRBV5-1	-	CASSLVLDSYNEQFF	TGCGCCAGCAGCTTAGTACTAGACTCCTACAATGAGCAGTTCTTC